This T cell receptor (beta chain) was sequenced for a study of T cells after yellow fever vaccination. A universal primer site and UMIs were added as TCR cDNA was made by 5'RACE template switching. TCRdb re-derived calls from the 5' RACE reads in MiXCR, one entry per CDR3 protein. The repertoire has hundreds of thousands of distinct CDR3 sequences, 21% of them found once; the top ten carry about 17%. Sequenced here: PBMCs, sampled 20 to 25 days after the first yellow fever vaccination. This clonotype was obtained from a man aged 18 to 30 who received the YFV17D yellow fever vaccine.

The CDR3 loop is CASSNTTGFHEQFF. CDR3 in DNA: TGTGCCAGCAGCAATACTACAGGGTTCCATGAGCAGTTCTTC. V usage is TRBV7-9 and J usage is TRBJ2-1, with D possibly TRBD1 on 6 matching bases. CDR3 size: 14 residues. With 5 bases removed from V and 8 bases from J, the gap between germline ends came to 16 bases. Germline CDR1 reads SEHNR; CDR2 reads FQNEAQ (reference sequence).